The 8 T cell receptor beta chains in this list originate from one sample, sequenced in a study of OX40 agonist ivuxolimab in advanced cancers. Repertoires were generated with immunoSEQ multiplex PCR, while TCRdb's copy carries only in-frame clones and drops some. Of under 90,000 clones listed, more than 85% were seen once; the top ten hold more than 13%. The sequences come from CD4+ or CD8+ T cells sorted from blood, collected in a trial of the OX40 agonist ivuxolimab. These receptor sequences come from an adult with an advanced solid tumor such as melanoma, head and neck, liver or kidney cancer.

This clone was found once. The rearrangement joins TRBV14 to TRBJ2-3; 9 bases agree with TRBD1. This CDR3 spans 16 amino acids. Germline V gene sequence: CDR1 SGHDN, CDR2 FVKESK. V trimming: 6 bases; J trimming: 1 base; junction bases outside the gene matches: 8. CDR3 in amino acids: CASRQQGALGTDTQYF. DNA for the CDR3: TGTGCCAGCAGACAACAGGGGGCTCTCGGCACAGATACGCAGTATTTT.

CDR3 nucleotide sequence: TGTGCCAGTAGTATGGATACAGACCCCTATAGCAATCAGCCCCAGCATTTT. Amino acids: CASSMDTDPYSNQPQHF. This chain joins TRBV19 and TRBJ1-5; D call uncertain. The CDR3 totals 17 residues. The ends were cut back, 3 bases at V and 0 bases at J, with 15 bases in the middle. Germline V gene data show CDR1 as LNHDA and CDR2 as SQIVND (reference sequence).

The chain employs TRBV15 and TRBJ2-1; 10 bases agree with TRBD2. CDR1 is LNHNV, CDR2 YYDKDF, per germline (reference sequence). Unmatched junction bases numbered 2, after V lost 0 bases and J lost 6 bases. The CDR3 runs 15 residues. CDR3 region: CATSRDASGGNEQFF. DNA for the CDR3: TGTGCCACCAGCAGAGATGCTAGCGGGGGCAATGAGCAGTTCTTC.

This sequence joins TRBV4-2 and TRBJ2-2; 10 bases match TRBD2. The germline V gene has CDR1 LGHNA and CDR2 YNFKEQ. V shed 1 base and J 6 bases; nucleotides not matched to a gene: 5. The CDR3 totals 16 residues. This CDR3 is CASSQVSGRAAGELFF. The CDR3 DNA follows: TGTGCCAGCAGCCAAGTAAGCGGGAGGGCCGCCGGGGAGCTGTTTTTT.

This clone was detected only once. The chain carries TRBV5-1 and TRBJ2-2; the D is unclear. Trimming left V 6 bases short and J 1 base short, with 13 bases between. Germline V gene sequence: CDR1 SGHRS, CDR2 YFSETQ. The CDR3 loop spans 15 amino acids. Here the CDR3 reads CASTPGARNTGELFF. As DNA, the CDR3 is TGCGCCAGCACCCCCGGAGCGAGGAACACCGGGGAGCTGTTTTTT.

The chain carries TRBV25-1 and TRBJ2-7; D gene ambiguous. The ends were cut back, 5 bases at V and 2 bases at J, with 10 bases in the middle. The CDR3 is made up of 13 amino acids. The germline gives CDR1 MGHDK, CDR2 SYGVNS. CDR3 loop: CASSTDIPYEQYF. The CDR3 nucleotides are TGTGCCAGCAGTACTGACATCCCCTACGAGCAGTACTTC.

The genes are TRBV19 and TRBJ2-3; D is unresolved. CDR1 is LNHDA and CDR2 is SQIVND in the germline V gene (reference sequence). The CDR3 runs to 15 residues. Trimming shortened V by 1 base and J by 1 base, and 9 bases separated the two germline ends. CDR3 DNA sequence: TGTGCCAGTAGTATAGTCGCCTTCCGCACAGATACGCAGTATTTT. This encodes CASSIVAFRTDTQYF. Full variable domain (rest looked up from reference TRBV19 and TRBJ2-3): DGGITQSPKYLFRKEGQNVTLSCEQNLNHDAMYWYRQDPGQGLRLIYYSQIVNDFQKGDIAEGYSVSREKKESFPLTVTSAQKNPTAFYLCASSIVAFRTDTQYFGPGTRLTVL.

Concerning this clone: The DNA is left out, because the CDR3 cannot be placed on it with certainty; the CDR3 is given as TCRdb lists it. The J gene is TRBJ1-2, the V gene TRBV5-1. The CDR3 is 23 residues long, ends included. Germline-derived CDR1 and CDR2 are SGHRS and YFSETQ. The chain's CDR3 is CASSFRAPNYGYTFGSRNYGYTF.